A single sample gave rise to the 26 T cell receptor beta chains below, sequenced in a study of regulatory T cells in long-lasting Graves disease. For TCR beta, libraries came from iRepertoire HTBI primers and Arm-PCR of CDR3 regions. TCRdb fed the multiplex PCR reads into MiXCR, producing one record per CDR3 protein. The sample yields approximately 300,000 distinct CDR3 sequences, about 18% seen once. The time point is: newly diagnosed GD, antithyroid drugs for less than 3 months. Isolated PBMC RNA provided the starting material for the TCR library. Specimen: peripheral blood mononuclear cells (PBMCs), collected at new diagnosis, from a patient treated with antithyroid drugs. These receptors were taken from a female donor with Graves disease.

This clonotype was detected ten times or more. The gene calls are TRBV28 and TRBJ1-2, with 9 bases matching TRBD1. CDR3 length: 14 residues. CDR1 and CDR2 (germline): MDHEN, SYDVKM. J was trimmed by 7 bases and V by 7 bases; bases with no gene match: 10. DNA of the CDR3: TGTGCCAGCAACCGGGACAGGGACTTCTCTGGCTACACCTTC. Its protein is CASNRDRDFSGYTF.

A few counts support this clonotype. The V and J genes are TRBV18 and TRBJ1-3, with D hard to call. Deletions cut 3 bases from V and 0 bases from J, with 6 bases between. The length of the CDR3 is 14 residues. Germline loops: CDR1 KGHSH, CDR2 LQKENI. This CDR3 reads CASSPVASGNTIYF. The CDR3, as DNA: TGTGCCAGCTCACCTGTGGCCTCTGGAAACACCATATATTTT.

This clonotype was counted many times. The genes are TRBV5-1 and TRBJ1-6, with no clear D. This CDR3 is built from 15 residues. Germline CDR1 and CDR2: SGHRS and YFSETQ. Trimming cost V 5 bases and J 9 bases, with 18 bases left between them. The CDR3 protein is CASRAWEGNGSPLHF. The CDR3 nucleotides are TGCGCCAGCAGGGCTTGGGAAGGGAATGGTTCACCCCTCCACTTT.

The V gene is TRBV12-3 or TRBV12-4, the J gene TRBJ1-4; D gene uncertain. The CDR3 is 14 amino acids. V lost 1 base and J 8 bases, leaving 11 bases between the germline ends. In DNA form, the CDR3 reads TGTGCCAGCAGTTTAGGACCCTTTACGGAAAAACTGTTTTTT. It translates to CASSLGPFTEKLFF.

The sample holds many counts of this clonotype. This sequence joins TRBV6-5 and TRBJ1-2; possibly TRBD1 for D (5 bases). The V and J ends lost 2 bases and 5 bases respectively, with 21 bases between them. Germline V gives CDR1 MNHEY, CDR2 SVGAGI. The CDR3 loop spans 17 amino acids. DNA of the CDR3: TGTGCCAGCAGTTACGATCTTAGGCGTCCGGGACGTTATGGCTACACCTTC. This codes for CASSYDLRRPGRYGYTF.

This clonotype was seen many times. The chain recombines TRBV15 with TRBJ2-7; 8 bases are shared with TRBD2. Trimming took 2 bases from V and 4 from J; bases not matched to a gene: 7. Germline CDR1 LNHNV, CDR2 YYDKDF (reference sequence). There are 15 residues in the CDR3. The CDR3 is CATSRTSGLAYEQYF. The CDR3 DNA reads TGTGCCACCAGCAGAACGTCAGGACTAGCTTACGAGCAGTACTTC.

Of note for this clonotype: A read error may produce the germline difference seen at one junction end. The chain employs TRBV7-7 and TRBJ2-3, with 10 bases lining up with TRBD2. The CDR3 consists of 18 residues. Germline CDR1 and CDR2: SSHAT and FNYEAQ (reference sequence). CDR3 sequence: CASSLVRLAGVPTDTQYF. The CDR3 coding sequence is TGTGCTAGCAGCTTAGTGAGGCTAGCGGGAGTTCCTACAGATACGCAGTATTTT.

This clonotype showed up just a few times. The DNA for the CDR3 is TGTGCCAGCAGTGAATACCTGAACACTGAAGCTTTCTTT. Protein: CASSEYLNTEAFF. The chain has TRBV25-1 and TRBJ1-1; D unclear. V dropped 0 bases and J dropped 0 bases, with 2 bases sitting between them. Germline V lookup: CDR1 MGHDK, CDR2 SYGVNS. This CDR3 comprises 13 residues.

This clonotype was seen many times. V is TRBV12-3 or TRBV12-4 and J is TRBJ1-4; 8 bases agree with TRBD1. V was pared by 6 bases and J by 7 bases, with 13 bases of the junction left unmatched. The CDR3 has 16 residues. The CDR3: CASSPGRGQEGEKLFF. The CDR3 DNA reads as TGTGCCAGCAGCCCCGGGCGGGGACAGGAGGGTGAAAAACTGTTTTTT.

The chain carries TRBV19 and TRBJ2-1; 7 bases map to TRBD1. This CDR3 has 17 residues. Germline-derived CDR1 and CDR2 are LNHDA and SQIVND (reference sequence). Germline trimming cut 10 bases from V and 0 bases from J; bases unmatched to any gene: 15. Here the CDR3 reads CATSDRVGSSSYNEQFF. The CDR3 nucleotides are TGTGCCACTTCAGACAGGGTAGGTTCGAGCTCCTACAATGAGCAGTTCTTC.

The J gene is TRBJ2-1, the V gene TRBV19; 7 nucleotides line up with TRBD2. The V gene's germline CDR1 is LNHDA and CDR2 SQIVND (reference sequence). The CDR3 totals 15 residues. V lost 2 bases to trimming and J lost 4 bases; unmatched junction nucleotides: 5. The CDR3 sequence: CASSIIAGVYNEQFF. As DNA, the CDR3 is TGTGCCAGTAGTATAATCGCGGGAGTGTACAATGAGCAGTTCTTC.

This clonotype has a count of ten or more. The CDR3 reads CASSVMGRSYGYTF. The DNA for the CDR3 is TGTGCCAGCAGCGTCATGGGACGGAGCTATGGCTACACCTTC. The chain links TRBV28 to TRBJ1-2, with a possible D match to TRBD1 (5 bases). V was shortened by 6 bases and J by 4 bases, with 15 bases between the two germline ends. Germline V lookup: CDR1 MDHEN, CDR2 SYDVKM. The CDR3 totals 14 residues.

The rearrangement links TRBV11-3 to TRBJ2-2, with 7 nucleotides matching TRBD2. The J segment lost 6 bases and the V segment lost 5 bases, leaving 6 bases of the junction unmatched. This CDR3 contains 14 residues. Per germline, CDR1 SGHNT and CDR2 YENEEA. The chain's CDR3 is CASSHSGVPGELFF. As DNA, the CDR3 is TGTGCCAGCAGCCACAGCGGGGTCCCCGGGGAGCTGTTTTTT.

Many counts were recorded for this clonotype. The gene calls are TRBV7-6 and TRBJ2-3; D remains ambiguous. The CDR3 is 12 amino acids. Germline loops: CDR1 SGHVS, CDR2 FNYEAQ. V shed 2 bases and J shed 4 bases, with 4 bases lying between them. This CDR3 is CASSLFSDTQYF. CDR3 DNA sequence: TGTGCCAGCAGCTTATTCTCAGATACGCAGTATTTT.

Many counts were recorded for this clonotype. It is likely a read error, because the conserved phenylalanine at the end of the CDR3 is missing. No DNA is shown, since the ends of the CDR3 on it are uncertain; the CDR3 is the one TCRdb lists. The chain carries TRBV11-2 and TRBJ2-1; the table's D call, TRBD1, was not checked against the DNA. Germline-derived CDR1 and CDR2 are SGHAT and FQNNGV. The length of the CDR3 is 16 amino acids, counting both ends. CDR3 protein: CASSWSAGDTYNEQFL.

This clonotype was counted ten times or more. The genes are TRBV29-1 and TRBJ2-5; either TRBD1 or TRBD2 may fit D (5 bases each). The germline V and J ends were trimmed by 6 bases and 5 bases, with 13 bases remaining between them. This CDR3 is 12 amino acids long. The germline gives CDR1 SQVTM, CDR2 ANQGSEA. CDR3 residues: CSVRGVVETQYF. For the CDR3, the DNA is TGCAGCGTAAGGGGAGTGGTGGAGACCCAGTACTTC.

In regard to this clonotype: The CDR3 does not close with the conserved phenylalanine or tryptophan, likely indicating a read error. This chain joins TRBV4-1 and TRBJ1-4; tentatively, D is TRBD1 (5 bases). Germline V gene lookup returns CDR1 MGHRA and CDR2 YSYEKL. V was cut by 1 base and J by 5 bases, with 14 bases left in between. The CDR3 covers 16 residues. CDR3 residues: CASSQGGGRNNEKLFS. The CDR3 coding sequence is TGCGCCAGCAGCCAAGGTGGGGGGAGGAACAATGAAAAACTGTTTTCT.

The chain carries TRBV12-5 and TRBJ2-5; no clear D. In germline, CDR1 is LGHNT, CDR2 FRNRAP. V was clipped by 4 bases and J by 0 bases, with 12 bases between them. The CDR3 covers 15 residues. Here the CDR3 DNA reads TGTGCTAGTGGTTCGGGTTTCGCACACCAAGAGACCCAGTACTTC. This sequence encodes CASGSGFAHQETQYF.

The CDR3 is CASSVLAGELFF. The CDR3 DNA sequence: TGTGCCAGCAGCGTTCTTGCCGGGGAGCTGTTTTTT. The chain recombines TRBV9 with TRBJ2-2; D gene ambiguous. The CDR3 runs to 12 residues. Trimming took off 2 bases at V and 6 bases at J, with 5 bases between the two ends. Germline-derived CDR1 and CDR2 are SGDLS and YYNGEE.

This clonotype has at least ten counts. This rearrangement joins TRBV12-3 or TRBV12-4 to TRBJ1-2; D not resolved. V was cut by 0 bases and J by 8 bases, with 10 bases left in between. The CDR3 covers 13 residues. The CDR3: CASSLAGGHGYTF. As DNA, the CDR3 is TGTGCCAGCAGTTTAGCGGGAGGTCACGGCTACACCTTC.

Many counts were recorded for this clonotype. This chain joins TRBV28 and TRBJ2-1; D is tentatively TRBD1 or TRBD2 (5 bases each). The germline CDR1 and CDR2 sequences are MDHEN and SYDVKM. The CDR3 is made up of 15 amino acids. V was trimmed by 6 bases and J by 5 bases, leaving 17 bases between them. The DNA of the CDR3 is TGTGCCAGCAGCCAAAAGGGGAGACCCAACAATGAGCAGTTCTTC. Protein: CASSQKGRPNNEQFF. Drawing the rest from reference TRBV28 and TRBJ2-1, the complete variable domain is DVKVTQSSRYLVKRTGEKVFLECVQDMDHENMFWYRQDPGLGLRLIYFSYDVKMKEKGDIPEGYSVSREKKERFSLILESASTNQTSMYLCASSQKGRPNNEQFFGPGTRLTVL.

This clonotype was seen repeatedly, ten times or more. The rearrangement uses TRBV7-9 and TRBJ2-3; possibly TRBD2 for D (6 bases). This CDR3 contains 15 residues. From germline, CDR1 is SEHNR and CDR2 FQNEAQ (reference sequence). Trimming stripped 7 bases from V and 0 bases from J, with 14 bases between. The CDR3 nucleotides are TGTGCCAGCACCCCAAGGAGCGGGAGCACAGATACGCAGTATTTT. Translating it yields CASTPRSGSTDTQYF.

The sample holds a few counts of this clonotype. The V call is TRBV6-5, the J call TRBJ2-5; 10 bases are shared with TRBD1. With V trimmed by 3 bases and J by 1 base, 2 bases remained unmatched. The CDR3 spans 15 residues. CDR1 and CDR2 from the germline V gene are MNHEY and SVGAGI. CDR3 in amino acids: CASSYGTGAQETQYF. In DNA form, the CDR3 reads TGTGCCAGCAGTTATGGGACAGGGGCCCAAGAGACCCAGTACTTC.

V is TRBV19 and J is TRBJ2-7; D might be TRBD1 or TRBD2, each matching 8 bases. The CDR3 is 16 amino acids. Trimming removed 6 bases at V and 7 bases at J, with 25 bases between. The germline V gene encodes CDR1 LNHDA and CDR2 SQIVND (reference sequence). The CDR3 coding sequence is TGTGCCAGTAGCTCCTCCCCTGGACAGGGACTAGGGGAGCAGTACTTC. Its translation: CASSSSPGQGLGEQYF.

This clonotype was observed at least ten times. V gene TRBV2 combines with J gene TRBJ2-5; D is undetermined. The CDR3 spans 12 residues. V lost 4 bases and J 7 bases, leaving 10 bases between the germline ends. CDR1 is SNHLY, CDR2 FYNNEI, per germline. The CDR3 is CASSVPLGTQYF. DNA for the CDR3: TGTGCCAGCAGTGTCCCTTTGGGGACCCAGTACTTC.

This clonotype was detected ten times or more. This chain connects TRBV24-1 to TRBJ2-3; 9 bases align to TRBD2. CDR3 length equals 15 residues. Germline V gene sequence: CDR1 KGHDR, CDR2 SFDVKD. Trimming removed 2 bases from V and 6 bases from J; junction bases left unmatched: 5. This chain's CDR3 is CATSDWTSDYDTQYF. The CDR3 DNA reads TGTGCCACCAGTGATTGGACTAGCGACTATGATACGCAGTATTTT.